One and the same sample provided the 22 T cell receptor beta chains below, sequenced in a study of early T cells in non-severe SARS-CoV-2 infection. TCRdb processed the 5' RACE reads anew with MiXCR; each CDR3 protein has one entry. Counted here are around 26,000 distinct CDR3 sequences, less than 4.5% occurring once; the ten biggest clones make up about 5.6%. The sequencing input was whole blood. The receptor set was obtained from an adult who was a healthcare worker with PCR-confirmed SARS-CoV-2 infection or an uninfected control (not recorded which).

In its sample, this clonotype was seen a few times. DNA of the CDR3: TGCAGTGCTCGAACAGGGTTCGGGAACACTGAAGCTTTCTTT. This codes for CSARTGFGNTEAFF. The V call is TRBV20-1, the J call TRBJ1-1, with D maybe TRBD1 (6 bases). Germline V gene lookup returns CDR1 DFQATT and CDR2 SNEGSKA (reference sequence). This CDR3 is built from 14 residues. V was clipped by 5 bases and J by 1 base, with 14 bases between them.

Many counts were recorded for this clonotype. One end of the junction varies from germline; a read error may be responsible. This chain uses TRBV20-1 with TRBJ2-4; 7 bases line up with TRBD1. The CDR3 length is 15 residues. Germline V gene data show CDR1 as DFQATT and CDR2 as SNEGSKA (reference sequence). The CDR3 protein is CSAGEGQSAKNIQYF. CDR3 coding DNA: TGCAGTGCTGGAGAGGGACAGTCAGCCAAAAACATTCAGTACTTC.

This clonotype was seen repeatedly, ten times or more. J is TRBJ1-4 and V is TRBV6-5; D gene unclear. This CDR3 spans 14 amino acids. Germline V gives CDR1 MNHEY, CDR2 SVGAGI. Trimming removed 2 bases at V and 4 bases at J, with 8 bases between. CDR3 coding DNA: TGTGCCAGCAGTTACGGACGGAATAATGAAAAACTGTTTTTT. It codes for CASSYGRNNEKLFF.

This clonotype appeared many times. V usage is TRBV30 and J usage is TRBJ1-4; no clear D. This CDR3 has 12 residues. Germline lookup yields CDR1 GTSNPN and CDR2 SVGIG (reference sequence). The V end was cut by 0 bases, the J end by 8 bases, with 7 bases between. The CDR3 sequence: CAWSVVDEKLFF. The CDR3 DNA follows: TGTGCCTGGAGTGTAGTTGACGAAAAACTGTTTTTT.

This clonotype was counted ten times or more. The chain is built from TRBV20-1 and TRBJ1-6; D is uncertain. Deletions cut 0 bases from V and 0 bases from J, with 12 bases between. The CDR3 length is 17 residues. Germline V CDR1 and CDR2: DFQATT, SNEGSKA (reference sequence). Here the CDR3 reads CSARDWAASSYNSPLHF. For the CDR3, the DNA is TGCAGTGCTAGAGATTGGGCAGCGAGCTCCTATAATTCACCCCTCCACTTT.

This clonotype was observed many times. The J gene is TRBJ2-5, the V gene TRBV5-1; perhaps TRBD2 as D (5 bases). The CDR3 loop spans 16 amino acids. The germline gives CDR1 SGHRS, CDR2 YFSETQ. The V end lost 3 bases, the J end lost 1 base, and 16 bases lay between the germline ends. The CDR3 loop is CASSSGRTATQETQYF. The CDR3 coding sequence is TGCGCCAGCAGCTCTGGACGGACTGCCACCCAAGAGACCCAGTACTTC.

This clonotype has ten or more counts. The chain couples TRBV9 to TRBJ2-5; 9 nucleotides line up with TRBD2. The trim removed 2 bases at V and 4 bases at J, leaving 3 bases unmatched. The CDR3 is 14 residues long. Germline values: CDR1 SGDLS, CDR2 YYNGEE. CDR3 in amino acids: CASSVGTSRETQYF. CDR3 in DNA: TGTGCCAGCAGCGTGGGGACTAGCAGAGAGACCCAGTACTTC.

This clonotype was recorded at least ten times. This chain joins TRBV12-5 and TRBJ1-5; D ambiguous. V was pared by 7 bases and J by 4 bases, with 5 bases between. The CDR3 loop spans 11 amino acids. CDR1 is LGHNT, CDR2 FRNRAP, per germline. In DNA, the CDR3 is TGTGCTAGTGCCCGAAATCAGCCCCAGCATTTT. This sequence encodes CASARNQPQHF.

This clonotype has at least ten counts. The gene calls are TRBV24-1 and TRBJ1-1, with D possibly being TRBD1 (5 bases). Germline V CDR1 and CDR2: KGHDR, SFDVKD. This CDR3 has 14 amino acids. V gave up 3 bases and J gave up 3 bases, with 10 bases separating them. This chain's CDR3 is CATSDAQGHTEAFF. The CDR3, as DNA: TGTGCCACCAGTGATGCCCAGGGTCACACTGAAGCTTTCTTT.

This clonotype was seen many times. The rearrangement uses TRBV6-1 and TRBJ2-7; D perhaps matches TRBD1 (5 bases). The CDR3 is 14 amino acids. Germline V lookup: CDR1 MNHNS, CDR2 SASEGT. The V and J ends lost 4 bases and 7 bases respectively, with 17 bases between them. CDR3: CASSGAFAGREQYF. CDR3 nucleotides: TGTGCCAGCAGTGGGGCATTCGCAGGGCGAGAGCAGTACTTC.

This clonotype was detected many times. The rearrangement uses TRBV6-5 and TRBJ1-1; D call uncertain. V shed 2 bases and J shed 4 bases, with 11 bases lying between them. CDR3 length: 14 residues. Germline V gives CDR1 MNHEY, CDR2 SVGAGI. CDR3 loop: CASSYKVGSTEAFF. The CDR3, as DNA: TGTGCCAGCAGTTACAAGGTGGGGTCCACTGAAGCTTTCTTT.

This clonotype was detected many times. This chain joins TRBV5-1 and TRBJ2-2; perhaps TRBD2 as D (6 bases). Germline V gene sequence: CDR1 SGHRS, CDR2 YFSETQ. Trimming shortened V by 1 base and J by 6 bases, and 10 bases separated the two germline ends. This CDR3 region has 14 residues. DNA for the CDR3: TGCGCCAGCAGCTTGAGCGGGTCCTCCGGGGAGCTGTTTTTT. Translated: CASSLSGSSGELFF.

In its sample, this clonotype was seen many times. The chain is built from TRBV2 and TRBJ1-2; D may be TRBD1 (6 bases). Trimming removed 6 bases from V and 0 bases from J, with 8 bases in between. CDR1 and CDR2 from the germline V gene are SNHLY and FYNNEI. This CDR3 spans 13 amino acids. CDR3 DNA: TGTGCCAGCAGGGACAGTCCTAACTATGGCTACACCTTC. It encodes CASRDSPNYGYTF.

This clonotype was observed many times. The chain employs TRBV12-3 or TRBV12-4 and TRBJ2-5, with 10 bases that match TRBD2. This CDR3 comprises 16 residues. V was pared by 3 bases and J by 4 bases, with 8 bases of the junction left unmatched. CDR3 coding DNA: TGTGCCAGCAGTTTTAAGAGCGGGGGGGCCGGAGAGACCCAGTACTTC. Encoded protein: CASSFKSGGAGETQYF.

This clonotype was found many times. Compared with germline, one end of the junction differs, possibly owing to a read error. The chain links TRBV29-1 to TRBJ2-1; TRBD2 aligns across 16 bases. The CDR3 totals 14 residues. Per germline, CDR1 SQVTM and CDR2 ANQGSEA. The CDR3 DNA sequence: TGCAGCGCCCCAGGGACTAGCGGGGGGGCCGCGTTGATCTTC. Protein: CSAPGTSGGAALIF.

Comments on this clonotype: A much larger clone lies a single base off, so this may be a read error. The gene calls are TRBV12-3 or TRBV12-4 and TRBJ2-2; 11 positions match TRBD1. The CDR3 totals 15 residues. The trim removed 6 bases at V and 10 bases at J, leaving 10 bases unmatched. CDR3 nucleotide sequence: TGTGCCAGCAGGACCGGGACAGGGGGGGCCGTGGAGCTGTTTTTT. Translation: CASRTGTGGAVELFF.

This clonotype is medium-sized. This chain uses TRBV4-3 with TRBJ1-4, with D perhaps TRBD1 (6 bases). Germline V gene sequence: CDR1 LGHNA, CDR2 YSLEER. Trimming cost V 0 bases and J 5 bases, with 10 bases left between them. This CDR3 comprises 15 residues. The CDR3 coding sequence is TGCGCCAGCAGCCAAGATGATGGACAGAATGAAAAACTGTTTTTT. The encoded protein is CASSQDDGQNEKLFF.

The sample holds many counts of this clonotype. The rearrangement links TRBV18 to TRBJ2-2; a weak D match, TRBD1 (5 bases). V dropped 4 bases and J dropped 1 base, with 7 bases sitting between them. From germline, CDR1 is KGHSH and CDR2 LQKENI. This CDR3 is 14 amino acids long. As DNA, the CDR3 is TGTGCCAGCTCACTCGGACAGAACACCGGGGAGCTGTTTTTT. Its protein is CASSLGQNTGELFF. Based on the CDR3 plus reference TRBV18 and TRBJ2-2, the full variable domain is NAGVMQNPRHLVRRRGQEARLRCSPMKGHSHVYWYRQLPEEGLKFMVYLQKENIIDESGMPKERFSAEFPKEGPSILRIQQVVRGDSAAYFCASSLGQNTGELFFGEGSRLTVL.

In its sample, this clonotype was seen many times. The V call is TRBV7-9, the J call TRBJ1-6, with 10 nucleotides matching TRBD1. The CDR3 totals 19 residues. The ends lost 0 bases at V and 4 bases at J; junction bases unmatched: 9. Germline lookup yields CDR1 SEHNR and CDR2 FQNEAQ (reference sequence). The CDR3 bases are TGTGCCAGCAGCTTAGCGGGACAGGGGTCCCGATTTTATAATTCACCCCTCCACTTT. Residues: CASSLAGQGSRFYNSPLHF.

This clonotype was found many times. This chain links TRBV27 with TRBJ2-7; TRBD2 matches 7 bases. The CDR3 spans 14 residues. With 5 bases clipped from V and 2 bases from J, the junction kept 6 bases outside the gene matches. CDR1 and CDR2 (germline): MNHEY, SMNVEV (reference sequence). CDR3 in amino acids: CASSPSAGPYEQYF. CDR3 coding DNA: TGTGCCAGCAGTCCCTCAGCGGGGCCCTACGAGCAGTACTTC.

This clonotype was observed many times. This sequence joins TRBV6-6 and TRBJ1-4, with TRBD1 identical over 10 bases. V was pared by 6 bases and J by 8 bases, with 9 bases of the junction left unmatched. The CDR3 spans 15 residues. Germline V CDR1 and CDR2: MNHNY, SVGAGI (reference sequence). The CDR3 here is CASRGQGRGEEKLFF. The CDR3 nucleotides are TGTGCCAGCAGGGGACAGGGGCGCGGAGAGGAAAAACTGTTTTTT.

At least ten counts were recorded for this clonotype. CDR3 sequence: CASSSQGAQGQPQHF. The CDR3 nucleotides read TGTGCCAGCAGCTCACAGGGGGCGCAGGGTCAGCCCCAGCATTTT. V and J are TRBV7-2 and TRBJ1-5; 9 bases map to TRBD1. The CDR3 totals 15 residues. Germline assignment: CDR1 SGHTA and CDR2 FQGNSA. With V trimmed by 4 bases and J by 6 bases, 7 bases remained unmatched.